The 22 T cell receptor beta chains below were found in one sample sequenced in a study of PD-1 blockade in classical Hodgkin lymphoma. Method: immunoSEQ multiplex PCR; TCRdb's copy keeps in-frame clones and lacks some. The sample contains 20,000 to 25,000 clones, roughly 94% of which appear only once. The time point was: newly diagnosed, previously untreated cHL patient sample. Sample: peripheral blood mononuclear cells (PBMCs). All receptors come from a human donor with classical Hodgkin lymphoma.

The V gene is TRBV14, the J gene TRBJ2-2; the D gene is possibly TRBD2 (5 bases). Germline V CDR1 and CDR2: SGHDN, FVKESK. This CDR3 is built from 16 residues. Trimming took 3 bases from V and 3 from J, leaving 14 bases between them. CDR3 DNA: TGTGCCAGCAGCCAGCCCCGGGGAGCGGACACCGGGGAGCTGTTTTTT. Translated, it gives CASSQPRGADTGELFF.

This chain joins TRBV5-1 and TRBJ2-7; D unresolved. The CDR3 is 15 residues long. Trimming left V 0 bases short and J 1 base short, with 11 bases between. CDR1 SGHRS and CDR2 YFSETQ come from the germline V gene. The CDR3 protein is CASSLAETQSYEQYF. The CDR3 nucleotides read TGCGCCAGCAGCTTGGCCGAGACACAATCCTACGAGCAGTACTTC. Complete variable domain (other parts from reference TRBV5-1 and TRBJ2-7): KAGVTQTPRYLIKTRGQQVTLSCSPISGHRSVSWYQQTPGQGLQFLFEYFSETQRNKGNFPGRFSGRQFSNSRSEMNVSTLELGDSALYLCASSLAETQSYEQYFGPGTRLTVT.

The chain is built from TRBV5-1 and TRBJ2-5; tentative D call: TRBD1 (5 bases). The DNA end is a closer match to TRBJ2-7, so the J assignment may be wrong. CDR1 and CDR2 from the germline V gene are SGHRS and YFSETQ. The CDR3 extends over 14 amino acids. CDR3 protein: CASSLGGREYEQYF. In DNA, the CDR3 is TGCGCCAGCAGCTTGGGTGGCAGGGAATACGAGCAGTACTTC.

This clone has more than one count but fewer than ten. The rearrangement joins TRBV18 to TRBJ2-5; TRBD1 matches 9 bases. The CDR3 runs 16 residues. J was trimmed by 5 bases and V by 4 bases; bases with no gene match: 11. Looked up from germline, CDR1 is KGHSH and CDR2 is LQKENI. The DNA for the CDR3 is TGTGCCAGCTCACTGATGGGGACAGGGTGGTACGAGACCCAGTACTTC. Its protein is CASSLMGTGWYETQYF.

The table lists this clone with a count of one. The chain joins TRBV19 to TRBJ2-2; TRBD1 matches 9 bases. Trimming at V came to 5 bases and at J to 3 bases, leaving 13 bases not matched to a gene. The CDR3 runs to 18 residues. CDR1 is LNHDA, CDR2 SQIVND, per germline (reference sequence). CDR3: CASSPQGPTGGDTGELFF. CDR3 bases: TGTGCCAGTAGTCCTCAGGGCCCGACAGGGGGGGACACCGGGGAGCTGTTTTTT.

The genes are TRBV9 and TRBJ2-3; 7 nucleotides match TRBD1. The CDR3 spans 18 residues. V trimming: 3 bases; J trimming: 1 base; junction bases outside the gene matches: 14. CDR1 and CDR2 from the germline V gene are SGDLS and YYNGEE. The CDR3 DNA reads TGTGCCAGCAGCGCAGCGAGGGGGCCCGGGACGGGCACAGATACGCAGTATTTT. Translated, it gives CASSAARGPGTGTDTQYF.

The genes are TRBV5-1 and TRBJ1-1; D is perhaps TRBD1 (6 bases). From germline, CDR1 is SGHRS and CDR2 YFSETQ. This CDR3 is built from 16 residues. The V gene lost 0 bases and the J gene lost 4 bases, with 16 bases spanning the gap. This CDR3 reads CASSLALGGEVTEAFF. In DNA, the CDR3 is TGCGCCAGCAGCTTGGCCCTAGGGGGGGAGGTCACTGAAGCTTTCTTT.

V and J are TRBV9 and TRBJ2-2; unclear D gene. Germline V gene sequence: CDR1 SGDLS, CDR2 YYNGEE. This CDR3 is built from 14 residues. With 0 bases removed from V and 1 base from J, the gap between germline ends came to 4 bases. The CDR3: CASSVDLNTGELFF. CDR3 nucleotide sequence: TGTGCCAGCAGCGTAGACCTGAACACCGGGGAGCTGTTTTTT.

This sequence joins TRBV7-2 and TRBJ1-1; D is ambiguous. Germline CDR1 is SGHTA and CDR2 is FQGNSA. V was trimmed by 4 bases and J by 6 bases, leaving 6 bases between them. The CDR3 covers 11 residues. CDR3 in DNA: TGTGCCAGCAGCTGGGTCGCTGAAGCTTTCTTT. It is translated as CASSWVAEAFF.

The chain uses TRBV5-4 and TRBJ2-7; D is ambiguous. Trimming took 1 base from V and 4 from J, leaving 12 bases between them. Germline V gene sequence: CDR1 SGHNT, CDR2 YYREEE (reference sequence). This CDR3 spans 14 amino acids. CDR3 nucleotides: TGTGCCAGCAGCTTGCCCAACACTCCTTACGAGCAGTACTTC. The encoded protein is CASSLPNTPYEQYF.

The chain is built from TRBV18 and TRBJ2-3, with a tentative D call TRBD1 (5 bases). V dropped 0 bases and J dropped 4 bases, with 5 bases sitting between them. This CDR3 is 13 amino acids long. Germline V gene lookup returns CDR1 KGHSH and CDR2 LQKENI. In DNA form, the CDR3 reads TGTGCCAGCTCACCACCGGGGCCAGATACGCAGTATTTT. Translation: CASSPPGPDTQYF.

The chain has TRBV7-2 and TRBJ2-7; 10 nucleotides agree with TRBD1. The length of the CDR3 is 15 residues. Germline lookup yields CDR1 SGHTA and CDR2 FQGNSA. V shed 5 bases, J shed 5 bases, and the junction held 9 bases outside the gene matches. The CDR3 is CASSRGGQGRHEQYF. The DNA of the CDR3 is TGTGCCAGCAGCCGGGGGGGACAGGGGCGCCACGAGCAGTACTTC.

The chain combines TRBV10-2 with TRBJ1-1; D perhaps matches TRBD1 (6 bases). The ends were cut back, 5 bases at V and 7 bases at J, with 17 bases in the middle. CDR3 length: 14 amino acids. Germline V lookup: CDR1 WSHSY, CDR2 SAAADI. The CDR3 sequence is CASSLNWGASEAFF. The CDR3 bases are TGCGCCAGCAGTCTTAACTGGGGGGCGAGTGAAGCTTTCTTT.

The chain carries TRBV11-2 and TRBJ2-1, with a weak D call TRBD1 (5 bases). Between the trimmed V and J ends, which lost 1 base and 8 bases, there was a span of 9 bases. The CDR3 extends over 13 amino acids. The germline CDR1 and CDR2 sequences are SGHAT and FQNNGV. CDR3 in DNA: TGTGCCAGCAGCTTAGTTTACAGGCATGAGCAGTTCTTC. This gives the protein CASSLVYRHEQFF.

The chain employs TRBV11-2 and TRBJ1-1; D unclear. Germline V lookup: CDR1 SGHAT, CDR2 FQNNGV. The CDR3 has 14 residues. Trimming took 0 bases from V and 3 from J, leaving 8 bases between them. The CDR3 protein is CASSLDRADTEAFF. CDR3 nucleotides: TGTGCCAGCAGCTTAGATAGGGCGGACACTGAAGCTTTCTTT.

This chain links TRBV7-8 with TRBJ1-2; D call uncertain. V was pared by 1 base and J by 8 bases, with 17 bases between. Germline-derived CDR1 and CDR2 are SGHVS and FQNEAQ. This CDR3 comprises 15 residues. DNA for the CDR3: TGTGCCAGCAGCTTAGGAGTCCTGACACGAGGAGGCTACACCTTC. Its protein product is CASSLGVLTRGGYTF. The full variable domain, with the rest looked up from reference TRBV7-8 and TRBJ1-2, is GAGVSQSPRYKVAKRGQDVALRCDPISGHVSLFWYQQALGQGPEFLTYFQNEAQLDKSGLPSDRFFAERPEGSVSTLKIQRTQQEDSAVYLCASSLGVLTRGGYTFGSGTRLTVV.

The CDR3 nucleotides are TGCGCCAGCAGCCCCGGACAGGGGGCTGGAGAGACCCAGTACTTC. It codes for CASSPGQGAGETQYF. The chain carries TRBV4-3 and TRBJ2-5; 11 bases match TRBD1. The germline V gene has CDR1 LGHNA and CDR2 YSLEER. J lost 4 bases, V lost 4 bases, and 5 bases had no gene match. This CDR3 comprises 15 residues.

The chain links TRBV27 to TRBJ1-2; TRBD1 might be the D (5 bases). CDR3 size: 16 residues. V was trimmed by 4 bases and J by 4 bases, leaving 19 bases between them. Germline lookup yields CDR1 MNHEY and CDR2 SMNVEV (reference sequence). In DNA, the CDR3 is TGTGCCAGCAGTTCAAACGGCATTCGGGGCCGCTATGGCTACACCTTC. It translates to CASSSNGIRGRYGYTF.

The V call is TRBV6-1, the J call TRBJ1-2; a possible D gene is TRBD1 (5 bases). Trimming cost V 10 bases and J 1 base, with 13 bases left between them. Germline V gene sequence: CDR1 MNHNS, CDR2 SASEGT. CDR3 size: 13 residues. CDR3 residues: CATARDLNYGYTF. DNA of the CDR3: TGTGCCACGGCAAGGGACCTTAACTATGGCTACACCTTC.

The rearrangement joins TRBV9 to TRBJ2-1; D is possibly TRBD1 or TRBD2 (5 bases each). The CDR3 consists of 18 residues. Trimming pared 1 base from V and 3 bases from J, leaving 20 bases between. Germline CDR1 SGDLS, CDR2 YYNGEE. CDR3 amino acids: CASSVTTRDRLYYNEQFF. The DNA for the CDR3 is TGTGCCAGCAGCGTAACCACGAGGGACCGCCTTTACTACAATGAGCAGTTCTTC. Drawing the rest from reference TRBV9 and TRBJ2-1, the complete variable domain is DSGVTQTPKHLITATGQRVTLRCSPRSGDLSVYWYQQSLDQGLQFLIQYYNGEERAKGNILERFSAQQFPDLHSELNLSSLELGDSALYFCASSVTTRDRLYYNEQFFGPGTRLTVL.

J is TRBJ1-1 and V is TRBV28; D unresolved. Trimming shortened V by 5 bases and J by 4 bases, and 8 bases separated the two germline ends. Germline V CDR1 and CDR2: MDHEN, SYDVKM. The length of the CDR3 is 12 residues. For the CDR3, the DNA is TGTGCCAGCAGTCCCTGGGGCACTGAAGCTTTCTTT. It codes for CASSPWGTEAFF.

As DNA, the CDR3 is TGCGCCAGCAGCCAAGTCTACAGGGACTACGAGCAGTACTTC. It specifies CASSQVYRDYEQYF. The V gene is TRBV4-3, the J gene TRBJ2-7; tentative D call: TRBD1 (6 bases). Per germline, CDR1 LGHNA and CDR2 YSLEER. The CDR3 extends over 14 amino acids. V was pared by 1 base and J by 3 bases, with 10 bases between.